The 20 T cell receptor beta chains below were found in one sample sequenced in a study of T cell responses to AZD1222 COVID-19 vaccine. Method: immunoSEQ multiplex PCR; TCRdb's copy keeps in-frame clones and lacks some. The sample lists 150,000 to 180,000 clones; 85% to 95% were seen once. Sequenced material: peripheral blood, taken 28 days after the second AZD1222 dose. The receptor set was obtained from an adult who received the AZD1222 COVID-19 vaccine.

This clone was seen only once. The V call is TRBV30, the J call TRBJ1-2; possible D gene TRBD1, 5 bases. There are 14 residues in the CDR3. V lost 1 base, J lost 8 bases, and 17 bases lay in between. Germline assignment: CDR1 GTSNPN and CDR2 SVGIG (reference sequence). The CDR3 is CAWSGGPGSGGYTF. The CDR3 bases are TGTGCCTGGAGTGGGGGCCCAGGGTCCGGAGGCTACACCTTC.

The chain recombines TRBV18 with TRBJ2-5, with a weak D call TRBD2 (6 bases). The CDR3 has 17 residues. V was shortened by 5 bases and J by 1 base, with 20 bases between the two germline ends. Germline V lookup: CDR1 KGHSH, CDR2 LQKENI. CDR3 sequence reads: CASSSKAEGGFQETQYF. In nucleotides, the CDR3 is TGTGCCAGCTCAAGTAAAGCGGAGGGTGGTTTCCAAGAGACCCAGTACTTC.

The chain combines TRBV7-2 with TRBJ2-7; 7 bases line up with TRBD2. V shed 5 bases and J 5 bases; nucleotides not matched to a gene: 12. CDR3 length: 15 amino acids. In germline, CDR1 is SGHTA, CDR2 FQGNSA. The CDR3 protein is CASSPWREKIDEQYF. DNA of the CDR3: TGTGCCAGCAGCCCCTGGCGGGAGAAAATCGACGAGCAGTACTTC.

This clone was seen once. The CDR3 here is CASRAKGYEQYF. In DNA form, the CDR3 reads TGTGCCAGCAGAGCGAAAGGCTACGAGCAGTACTTC. The chain uses TRBV6-9 and TRBJ2-7; D not resolved. V lost 6 bases and J lost 3, with 9 bases in between. This CDR3 region has 12 residues. Germline CDR1 is MNHGY and CDR2 is SVAAGI.

The chain joins TRBV25-1 to TRBJ1-1; D perhaps matches TRBD1 (5 bases). Germline loops: CDR1 MGHDK, CDR2 SYGVNS. This CDR3 region has 15 residues. Trimming removed 5 bases from V and 0 bases from J, with 13 bases in between. CDR3 nucleotide sequence: TGTGCCAGCAGTCGGCAGGGCCTCCTGAACACTGAAGCTTTCTTT. Protein sequence: CASSRQGLLNTEAFF.

The genes are TRBV5-3 and TRBJ2-1, with D possibly being TRBD2 (5 bases). TRBV5-3 qualifies as an ORF whose function is uncertain. This CDR3 has 15 amino acids. V was cut by 1 base and J by 4 bases, with 12 bases left in between. CDR3 protein: CARSLQADLYNEQFF. CDR3 bases: TGTGCCAGAAGCTTGCAAGCGGACCTATACAATGAGCAGTTCTTC.

CDR3 residues: CASSEGTSGRITDTQYF. The CDR3, as DNA: TGTGCCAGCAGCGAGGGGACTAGCGGGAGGATCACAGATACGCAGTATTTT. The chain joins TRBV9 to TRBJ2-3; 15 bases line up with TRBD2. After removal of 3 bases from V and 2 bases from J, the junction contained 4 bases not matched to a gene. Germline CDR1 SGDLS, CDR2 YYNGEE. This CDR3 has 17 residues.

This chain links TRBV15 with TRBJ2-5; 8 nucleotides align to TRBD1. Germline V gives CDR1 LNHNV, CDR2 YYDKDF (reference sequence). J gave up 1 base and V 5 bases, and 3 bases lay outside the gene matches. The CDR3 contains 14 residues. The CDR3: CATSEQGGQETQYF. The CDR3 DNA sequence: TGTGCCACCAGCGAACAGGGGGGCCAAGAGACCCAGTACTTC.

This clone was detected once. In the same sample, other DNA sequences code for this CDR3. The rearrangement uses TRBV5-1 and TRBJ1-2, with TRBD1 matching 9 bases. V trimming: 2 bases; J trimming: 3 bases; junction bases outside the gene matches: 5. CDR3 length: 15 amino acids. Germline CDR1 and CDR2: SGHRS and YFSETQ. Written as DNA, the CDR3 is TGCGCCAGCAGCTTAGGGGACAGGGTCGACTATGGCTACACCTTC. Translation: CASSLGDRVDYGYTF.

The rearrangement uses TRBV30 and TRBJ1-2; the D is unclear. Trimming took off 0 bases at V and 1 base at J, with 6 bases between the two ends. The germline gives CDR1 GTSNPN, CDR2 SVGIG (reference sequence). CDR3 length equals 13 residues. The CDR3 DNA sequence: TGTGCCTGGAGTGTTAAGGTTAACTATGGCTACACCTTC. It specifies CAWSVKVNYGYTF.

V and J are TRBV7-9 and TRBJ2-1, with D unresolved. The CDR3 has 13 amino acids. The V and J ends lost 0 bases and 4 bases respectively, with 4 bases between them. Germline V gene lookup returns CDR1 SEHNR and CDR2 FQNEAQ (reference sequence). In nucleotides, the CDR3 is TGTGCCAGCAGCTTAGCGGTGTACAATGAGCAGTTCTTC. Translation: CASSLAVYNEQFF.

The J gene is TRBJ1-2, the V gene TRBV28; D unresolved. CDR1 and CDR2 (germline): MDHEN, SYDVKM. V was clipped by 3 bases and J by 5 bases, with 10 bases between them. The CDR3 runs 13 residues. This CDR3 is CASSFEVPYGYTF. The CDR3 DNA reads TGTGCCAGCAGTTTCGAGGTTCCTTATGGCTACACCTTC.

The chain has TRBV3-1 (or the pseudogene TRBV3-2) and TRBJ1-2; no firm D call. Germline lookup yields CDR1 LGHDT and CDR2 YNNKEL (reference sequence). Trimming stripped 1 base from V and 3 bases from J, with 6 bases between. The CDR3 loop spans 13 amino acids. CDR3 sequence: CASSQGPDYGYTF. The CDR3 DNA follows: TGTGCCAGCAGCCAAGGGCCAGACTATGGCTACACCTTC.

The chain joins TRBV27 to TRBJ1-1; D gene uncertain. The germline gives CDR1 MNHEY, CDR2 SMNVEV (reference sequence). This CDR3 has 15 residues. Between the trimmed V and J ends, which lost 3 bases and 0 bases, there was a span of 11 bases. The CDR3 nucleotides read TGTGCCAGCAGTTTGGGTAAGGGTATGAACACTGAAGCTTTCTTT. It codes for CASSLGKGMNTEAFF.

This clone was seen a few times. V and J are TRBV25-1 and TRBJ2-1; tentative D call: TRBD1 (5 bases). The CDR3 loop spans 16 amino acids. CDR1 is MGHDK, CDR2 SYGVNS, per germline. Trimming stripped 8 bases from V and 0 bases from J, with 17 bases between. The CDR3 sequence: CASARTTLSSYNEQFF. The CDR3 region has the DNA TGTGCCAGCGCCCGGACAACCCTAAGCTCCTACAATGAGCAGTTCTTC.

The J gene is TRBJ1-1, the V gene TRBV19; D is unclear. V lost 7 bases and J lost 6, with 12 bases in between. The CDR3 loop spans 12 amino acids. Germline V CDR1 and CDR2: LNHDA, SQIVND (reference sequence). The CDR3 sequence is CASTNFGPEAFF. The CDR3 DNA follows: TGTGCCAGTACCAACTTCGGCCCTGAAGCTTTCTTT.

This clone came up once. The V and J genes are TRBV4-1 and TRBJ1-2; D is uncertain. CDR1 and CDR2 (germline): MGHRA, YSYEKL. The CDR3 runs to 17 residues. Trimming cost V 1 base and J 8 bases, with 23 bases left between them. The CDR3 coding sequence is TGCGCCAGCAGCCAAGTGATTCGCGGGCCTTTAACCTCCGGCTACACCTTC. This encodes CASSQVIRGPLTSGYTF.

This CDR3 is CATAPDRFFEKLFF. The CDR3, as DNA: TGTGCCACCGCACCTGACAGGTTCTTTGAAAAACTGTTTTTT. The V gene is TRBV19, the J gene TRBJ1-4; TRBD1 is a possible D gene (6 bases). The CDR3 has 14 residues. The V gene lost 10 bases and the J gene lost 7 bases, with 19 bases spanning the gap. CDR1 and CDR2 (germline): LNHDA, SQIVND (reference sequence).

The chain carries TRBV11-2 and TRBJ2-4, with a weak D call TRBD2 (6 bases). Trimming shortened V by 5 bases and J by 2 bases, and 13 bases separated the two germline ends. The CDR3 runs to 15 residues. Germline V gene sequence: CDR1 SGHAT, CDR2 FQNNGV. Written as DNA, the CDR3 is TGTGCCAGCAGCGGCCTCCGGGAGACCAAAAACATTCAGTACTTC. Its protein product is CASSGLRETKNIQYF.

The rearrangement uses TRBV5-4 and TRBJ1-6; TRBD1 might be the D (5 bases). Germline CDR1 SGHNT, CDR2 YYREEE (reference sequence). The germline V and J ends were trimmed by 1 base and 9 bases, with 14 bases remaining between them. The CDR3 sequence is 15 residues long. CDR3 protein: CASSLSDFGGSPLHF. The CDR3 DNA sequence: TGTGCCAGCAGCTTGAGCGACTTTGGGGGTTCACCCCTCCACTTT.